Given below is one T cell receptor (beta chain) in context. The data stem from a study of blood T cell repertoires in COVID-19. Study in general: From the United States, Italy and Spain came samples of acute and convalescent COVID-19. PBMCs, B-cell-depleted T cells, or T cells provided the cDNA or gDNA that made up the material.

The CDR3 is 17 amino acids. CDR1 and CDR2 (germline): SGHRS, YFSETQ. V was clipped by 0 bases and J by 0 bases, with 13 bases between them. Original processing notes: From reference gene primer amplification, estimates of nucleated cell counts were derived. The assay was immunoSEQ multiplex PCR, and TCRdb's table has in-frame clones only and misses some. The V and J calls and clone size were taken over from that table, and D and trimming were inferred from the DNA. The table includes just over 300,000 clones, nearly 90% detected once. Followed longitudinally, the Seattle patients had been enrolled during active infection.

The specimen sequenced was peripheral blood. This sequence originates from a woman between 25 and 40 years old with COVID-19, enrolled during active disease. The rearrangement uses TRBV5-1 and TRBJ1-3, with D uncertain. The CDR3 DNA reads as TGCGCCAGCAGCTTGGCCCAACAGTTCGGCTCTGGAAACACCATATATTTT. It codes for CASSLAQQFGSGNTIYF.